Below are 11 T cell receptor beta chains sequenced from a single sample in a study of T cell responses to AZD1222 COVID-19 vaccine. Repertoires were generated with immunoSEQ multiplex PCR, while TCRdb's copy carries only in-frame clones and drops some. The data contain under 150,000 clones, roughly 92% of them singletons. This sample comprised peripheral blood, obtained 28 days after the second AZD1222 dose. Receptors originate from an adult who received the AZD1222 COVID-19 vaccine.

The V call is TRBV19, the J call TRBJ2-3, with D perhaps TRBD2 (6 bases). Trimming left V 7 bases short and J 0 bases short, with 14 bases between. Germline CDR1 reads LNHDA; CDR2 reads SQIVND (reference sequence). CDR3 length: 15 amino acids. This CDR3 reads CASTARGRSTDTQYF. The CDR3, as DNA: TGTGCCAGTACCGCCCGAGGGAGGAGCACAGATACGCAGTATTTT.

The rearrangement joins TRBV3-1 (or the pseudogene TRBV3-2) to TRBJ2-7; possibly TRBD2 for D (5 bases). The V and J ends lost 0 bases and 3 bases respectively, with 6 bases between them. Germline V gives CDR1 LGHDT, CDR2 YNNKEL (reference sequence). The CDR3 runs 13 residues. For the CDR3, the DNA is TGTGCCAGCAGCCAAGATCGGGACTACGAGCAGTACTTC. It encodes CASSQDRDYEQYF.

This clone came up once. The chain links TRBV19 to TRBJ1-1; TRBD1 might be the D (5 bases). Per germline, CDR1 LNHDA and CDR2 SQIVND (reference sequence). Trimming shortened V by 5 bases and J by 1 base, and 8 bases separated the two germline ends. The CDR3 runs 13 residues. CDR3 loop: CASSDRPNTEAFF. CDR3 coding DNA: TGTGCCAGTAGTGACAGACCGAACACTGAAGCTTTCTTT. The variable domain in full, completed from reference TRBV19 and TRBJ1-1, reads DGGITQSPKYLFRKEGQNVTLSCEQNLNHDAMYWYRQDPGQGLRLIYYSQIVNDFQKGDIAEGYSVSREKKESFPLTVTSAQKNPTAFYLCASSDRPNTEAFFGQGTRLTVV.

The chain links TRBV19 to TRBJ1-4, with D perhaps TRBD1 (5 bases). The CDR3 sequence is 13 residues long. V gave up 5 bases and J gave up 8 bases, with 12 bases separating them. Germline V gene data show CDR1 as LNHDA and CDR2 as SQIVND (reference sequence). The CDR3 DNA reads as TGTGCCAGTAGTGGCAGGCCAGGGGAAAAACTGTTTTTT. Protein: CASSGRPGEKLFF.

V is TRBV6-6 and J is TRBJ2-1, with 15 bases aligning to TRBD2. Germline values: CDR1 MNHNY, CDR2 SVGAGI (reference sequence). J was trimmed by 9 bases and V by 2 bases; bases with no gene match: 5. CDR3 size: 16 residues. The CDR3 nucleotides are TGTGCCAGCAGTTACGGGGGACTAGCGGGAGGAGGTGAGCAGTTCTTC. It is translated as CASSYGGLAGGGEQFF.

The chain carries TRBV12-3 or TRBV12-4 and TRBJ1-3; unclear D gene. The CDR3 has 13 amino acids. With 5 bases removed from V and 2 bases from J, the gap between germline ends came to 7 bases. The CDR3 DNA is TGTGCCAGCAGTCTCTCAGCTGGAAACACCATATATTTT. Amino acids: CASSLSAGNTIYF.

The genes are TRBV18 and TRBJ1-2; possibly TRBD1 for D (6 bases). The CDR3 is 14 residues long. Trimming cost V 3 bases and J 3 bases, with 11 bases left between them. Germline V gives CDR1 KGHSH, CDR2 LQKENI. CDR3 nucleotide sequence: TGTGCCAGCTCACCCGCAAGGACAGACTATGGCTACACCTTC. Translation: CASSPARTDYGYTF.

This chain links TRBV13 with TRBJ2-2, with a weak D call TRBD2 (5 bases). The CDR3 has 15 residues. Trimming removed 4 bases from V and 4 bases from J, with 13 bases in between. Germline assignment: CDR1 PRHDT and CDR2 FYEKMQ (reference sequence). In DNA form, the CDR3 reads TGTGCCAGCAGCTCGGGGAGACGCGTCACCGGGGAGCTGTTTTTT. It specifies CASSSGRRVTGELFF.

V usage is TRBV9 and J usage is TRBJ1-1; D remains ambiguous. V lost 0 bases and J lost 0, with 9 bases in between. The CDR3 is made up of 15 amino acids. Germline CDR1 and CDR2: SGDLS and YYNGEE. The CDR3 sequence: CASSVDPNMNTEAFF. Here the CDR3 DNA reads TGTGCCAGCAGCGTAGATCCGAACATGAACACTGAAGCTTTCTTT. Based on the CDR3 plus reference TRBV9 and TRBJ1-1, the full variable domain is DSGVTQTPKHLITATGQRVTLRCSPRSGDLSVYWYQQSLDQGLQFLIQYYNGEERAKGNILERFSAQQFPDLHSELNLSSLELGDSALYFCASSVDPNMNTEAFFGQGTRLTVV.

The chain carries TRBV27 and TRBJ2-7; no definite D call. CDR1 and CDR2 from the germline V gene are MNHEY and SMNVEV (reference sequence). Trimming took 2 bases from V and 3 from J, leaving 17 bases between them. The CDR3 length is 16 residues. This chain's CDR3 is CASSLIPRMGYYEQYF. DNA of the CDR3: TGTGCCAGCAGTTTAATTCCCAGGATGGGATACTACGAGCAGTACTTC.

This clone was seen a single time. This chain joins TRBV19 and TRBJ1-5; a possible D gene is TRBD1 (5 bases). This CDR3 has 15 residues. V lost 1 base to trimming and J lost 4 bases, with 11 bases between them. Germline V lookup: CDR1 LNHDA, CDR2 SQIVND (reference sequence). In DNA form, the CDR3 reads TGTGCCAGTAGTATAGGGGGGGGGTCGAATCAGCCCCAGCATTTT. Encoded protein: CASSIGGGSNQPQHF.